The next 12 T cell receptor beta chains were all read from a single sample in a study of T cell changes during pregnancy in multiple sclerosis. The method was immunoSEQ multiplex PCR; TCRdb's version includes in-frame clones alone and lacks a portion of them. The table shows tens of thousands of clones, with approximately 90% occurring only once. Sequencing used CD8+ T cells from peripheral blood mononuclear cells, obtained in the third trimester of pregnancy. Source of these receptors: a female donor with multiple sclerosis, enrolled in a pregnancy study.

This CDR3 reads CASSRLSGGPSRDTQYF. The CDR3 nucleotides read TGTGCCAGCAGCAGACTTAGCGGGGGGCCCTCGAGGGATACGCAGTATTTT. V and J are TRBV9 and TRBJ2-3; 10 bases agree with TRBD2. CDR3 length: 17 residues. Unmatched junction bases numbered 14, after V lost 4 bases and J lost 6 bases. Germline V CDR1 and CDR2: SGDLS, YYNGEE.

The CDR3: CASSYESRGNTEAFF. DNA for the CDR3: TGTGCCAGCAGCTACGAATCCAGGGGAAACACTGAAGCTTTCTTT. V gene TRBV7-9 combines with J gene TRBJ1-1; possible D gene TRBD1, 6 bases. Germline V gene lookup returns CDR1 SEHNR and CDR2 FQNEAQ (reference sequence). Trimming left V 4 bases short and J 2 bases short, with 14 bases between. The CDR3 loop spans 15 amino acids.

The V gene is TRBV5-8, the J gene TRBJ2-1, with D perhaps TRBD2 (6 bases). CDR1 is SGHTS and CDR2 is YDEGEE in the germline V gene. V shed 0 bases and J shed 6 bases, with 13 bases lying between them. The CDR3 loop spans 15 amino acids. CDR3 protein: CASSLDRGVRNEQFF. CDR3 bases: TGTGCCAGCAGCTTGGACCGCGGGGTTCGCAATGAGCAGTTCTTC.

The chain links TRBV9 to TRBJ1-2; no reliable D call. V was clipped by 0 bases and J by 6 bases, with 12 bases between them. This CDR3 contains 14 residues. CDR1 and CDR2 (germline): SGDLS, YYNGEE. The CDR3 spells CASSVGNILHGYTF. The DNA of the CDR3 is TGTGCCAGCAGCGTAGGAAACATTCTCCATGGCTACACCTTC.

This clone has only one observation. The gene calls are TRBV4-1 and TRBJ2-4, with D tentatively TRBD1 (7 bases). Looked up from germline, CDR1 is MGHRA and CDR2 is YSYEKL. The CDR3 runs 14 residues. V lost 0 bases, J lost 16 bases, and 19 bases lay in between. CDR3 in DNA: TGCGCCAGCAGCCAAGATCGAGGAGGGGGCGCGAAATACTTC. Its translation: CASSQDRGGGAKYF.

The chain carries TRBV19 and TRBJ2-7; D possibly corresponds to TRBD1 (5 bases). The germline V gene encodes CDR1 LNHDA and CDR2 SQIVND (reference sequence). The CDR3 covers 13 residues. Trimming pared 4 bases from V and 7 bases from J, leaving 14 bases between. The CDR3 loop reads CASSTTGGWEQYF. The DNA for the CDR3 is TGTGCCAGTAGTACAACAGGTGGCTGGGAGCAGTACTTC.

This chain joins TRBV4-2 and TRBJ1-1; no clear D gene. CDR1 and CDR2 from the germline V gene are LGHNA and YNFKEQ. The V end lost 0 bases, the J end lost 7 bases, and 12 bases lay between the germline ends. CDR3 size: 14 residues. In DNA form, the CDR3 reads TGTGCCAGCAGCCAAGATTTGGAGGGTGGTGAAGCTTTCTTT. Its protein product is CASSQDLEGGEAFF.

This clone is medium-sized by share. The chain employs TRBV19 and TRBJ1-1; a possible D gene is TRBD1 (5 bases). Trimming shortened V by 4 bases and J by 6 bases, and 15 bases separated the two germline ends. The CDR3 has 14 amino acids. CDR1 is LNHDA and CDR2 is SQIVND in the germline V gene (reference sequence). CDR3 amino acids: CASSSLSGSAEAFF. The CDR3 coding sequence is TGTGCCAGTAGTAGCCTCTCAGGGTCCGCTGAAGCTTTCTTT.

Only a few counts were recorded for this clone. The V gene is TRBV4-2, the J gene TRBJ1-1; D possibly corresponds to TRBD1 (6 bases). The germline gives CDR1 LGHNA, CDR2 YNFKEQ. The CDR3 covers 14 residues. Deletions cut 4 bases from V and 0 bases from J, with 9 bases between. CDR3 sequence: CASSLGQMNTEAFF. As DNA, the CDR3 is TGTGCCAGCAGCCTGGGACAAATGAACACTGAAGCTTTCTTT.

Only one count was recorded for this clone. The chain carries TRBV7-3 and TRBJ2-2; TRBD2 matches 8 bases. The CDR3 contains 17 residues. V lost 1 base, J lost 4 bases, and 8 bases stayed unmatched. CDR1 is SGHTA, CDR2 FQGTGA, per germline. CDR3: CASSLNPGLVATGELFF. The DNA for the CDR3 is TGTGCCAGCAGCTTAAACCCGGGACTAGTAGCCACCGGGGAGCTGTTTTTT. The full variable domain, rest sourced from reference TRBV7-3 and TRBJ2-2, is GAGVSQTPSNKVTEKGKYVELRCDPISGHTALYWYRQSLGQGPEFLIYFQGTGAADDSGLPNDRFFAVRPEGSVSTLKIQRTERGDSAVYLCASSLNPGLVATGELFFGEGSRLTVL.

This clone was recorded only once. The chain links TRBV9 to TRBJ2-1; TRBD2 matches at 7 bases. Germline V CDR1 and CDR2: SGDLS, YYNGEE. V dropped 0 bases and J dropped 5; count of bases not matched to a gene: 2. The length of the CDR3 is 14 residues. The DNA of the CDR3 is TGTGCCAGCAGCGTAGAAGGGACTAACAATGAGCAGTTCTTC. Its protein product is CASSVEGTNNEQFF.

The V call is TRBV27, the J call TRBJ2-1; D possibly corresponds to TRBD1 (5 bases). V was shortened by 6 bases and J by 4 bases, with 7 bases between the two germline ends. CDR3 length equals 12 residues. Per the germline V gene, CDR1 is MNHEY and CDR2 is SMNVEV (reference sequence). DNA for the CDR3: TGTGCCAGCAGAGGGGCGTACAATGAGCAGTTCTTC. It specifies CASRGAYNEQFF.